The T cell receptor (beta chain) described here comes from a study of T cell responses to AZD1222 COVID-19 vaccine. Study-wide results and limits: Repertoires were sampled only after the peak T cell response. A mostly white British donor set with more females was recruited, and clonal diversity was possibly underestimated. The span of vaccine-associated CD4 TCRs extended across spike, with dominance at 160-218 and 743-854. Spike-specific TCR breadth and depth grew following two AZD1222 doses.

Per the germline V gene, CDR1 is LNHDA and CDR2 is SQIVND (reference sequence). The trim removed 6 bases at V and 0 bases at J, leaving 8 bases unmatched. CDR3 length: 15 amino acids. Profiling relied on immunoSEQ multiplex PCR, and the TCRdb table lists in-frame clones only, not all of them. The table has around 140,000 clones, around 89% seen once; the top ten hold about 1.5%. On this clone: What it binds is not known.

This TCR derives from an adult in good health. The chain links TRBV19 to TRBJ2-7; 7 bases are shared with TRBD2. Sequencing used peripheral blood, obtained on day 0 of AZD1222 vaccination. CDR3 residues: CASRRSGGSSYEQYF. In DNA, the CDR3 is TGTGCCAGTAGGCGCTCGGGCGGGAGCTCCTACGAGCAGTACTTC.